This T cell receptor beta chain was recorded in a study of blood T cell repertoires in COVID-19 (dated by TCRdb to 2018 to 2020). Regarding the study in general: The collaborator samples originated in the United States, Italy and Spain and spanned the acute and convalescent phases of COVID-19. The prospective study material was composed of cDNA or gDNA derived from T cells, B-cell-depleted T cells, or PBMCs. Subjects who had been exposed to COVID-19, were actively infected with it, or had recovered from it provided the deeply sampled blood TCRbeta repertoires that made up the dataset. A freely available public database, intended as a resource for researchers studying the immune response to SARS-CoV-2, is where the repertoires were released. Samples were obtained from the ongoing ImmuneRACE study (first 160 participants) and from 1,200 or so subjects provided by 6 global collaborators. Nearly every sample came with metadata listing a de-identified subject ID, COVID-19 status, age in years and sex. Where available, HLA class I and class II types were taken from metadata supplied by the sample provider and were not determined by assay-based typing. General conclusions and limits of the study: The quantity of clinical and demographic metadata differed by source and by participant and was supplied without curation.

To note about this clone: This clone's antigen is unknown. No quality values exist for individual bases; no much larger clone is one base distant.

Trimming takes 4 bases off V and 3 bases off J; junction bases not matched to a gene: 10. The CDR3, cysteine through phenylalanine, is 16 amino acids long. Only the CDR3 region is kept as DNA, spanning 48 bases read in frame from base 1. CDR1 and CDR2 were assigned from the germline V gene as MNHNS and SASEGT. Samples from volunteer blood donors who had recovered from COVID-19 were contributed by a second Seattle source. The collaborating institutions used their own protocols to collect whole blood in K2EDTA tubes. Collaborator samples were shipped for TCRbeta analysis as frozen whole blood, isolated PBMCs, or DNA extracted from either sample type. The immunoSEQ Assay, a bias-controlled multiplex PCR, was used to amplify TCRbeta CDR3 regions from genomic DNA. The authors processed their data as follows. The number of nucleated cells in each sample was estimated from the amplification of reference gene primers within the assay. To quantify the absolute abundance of each unique TCRbeta CDR3 rearrangement, sequence reads were collapsed and filtered. For each sample, productive Simpson clonality was calculated as the square root of Simpson's diversity index over productive rearrangements. TCRdb stores this immuneACCESS table with in-frame sequences only. Part of the clones is absent; in the studies checked, under half of the shortfall reflects unresolved V genes, and no reason is known for the rest. The V and J calls and clone size are taken from that table; D and trimming were inferred from the DNA. Recorded for this sample are about 150,000 clones; around nine tenths of them occurred a single time. The top ten hold around 2.1% of the sample.

The chain employs TRBV6-1 and TRBJ2-7, with 9 junctional bases fitting TRBD1. The specimen was peripheral blood. The TCR was taken from a man between 45 and 60 years old who had recovered from COVID-19. The CDR3 protein sequence reads: CASSVGTGTGYYEQYF. The nucleotides are TGTGCCAGCAGTGTCGGCACCGGGACAGGGTACTACGAGCAGTACTTC.